The table lists the clone carrying this T cell receptor (beta chain) with many counts. The antigen is not known. This record belongs to a study of CD8 T cells in ankylosing spondylitis. General study findings and limits: According to the report, clones linked to the disease were significantly enriched in matched synovial fluid samples taken from ankylosing spondylitis patients. Made up of 7 to 9 highly homologous variants, a TCR beta motif appeared characteristic of ankylosing spondylitis blood.

A quantitative 5'-RACE method, one with molecular barcodes, was used to make TCR beta libraries. MiXCR was run by TCRdb on the 5' RACE reads, yielding one entry per CDR3 protein. Of more than 500,000 distinct CDR3 sequences in the sample, about 5.2% were seen once. Sequences were obtained from blood, either unsorted or a sorted T cell fraction (not recorded which). The sequence derives from a male donor with ankylosing spondylitis.

The CDR3 loop reads CSANSGAYGYTF. CDR3 nucleotides: TGCAGTGCTAACTCAGGGGCCTATGGCTACACCTTC. V gene TRBV20-1 combines with J gene TRBJ1-2, with D perhaps matching TRBD1 (6 bases). From germline, CDR1 is DFQATT and CDR2 SNEGSKA (reference sequence). This CDR3 has 12 amino acids. V lost 4 bases and J 4 bases, leaving 10 bases between the germline ends.